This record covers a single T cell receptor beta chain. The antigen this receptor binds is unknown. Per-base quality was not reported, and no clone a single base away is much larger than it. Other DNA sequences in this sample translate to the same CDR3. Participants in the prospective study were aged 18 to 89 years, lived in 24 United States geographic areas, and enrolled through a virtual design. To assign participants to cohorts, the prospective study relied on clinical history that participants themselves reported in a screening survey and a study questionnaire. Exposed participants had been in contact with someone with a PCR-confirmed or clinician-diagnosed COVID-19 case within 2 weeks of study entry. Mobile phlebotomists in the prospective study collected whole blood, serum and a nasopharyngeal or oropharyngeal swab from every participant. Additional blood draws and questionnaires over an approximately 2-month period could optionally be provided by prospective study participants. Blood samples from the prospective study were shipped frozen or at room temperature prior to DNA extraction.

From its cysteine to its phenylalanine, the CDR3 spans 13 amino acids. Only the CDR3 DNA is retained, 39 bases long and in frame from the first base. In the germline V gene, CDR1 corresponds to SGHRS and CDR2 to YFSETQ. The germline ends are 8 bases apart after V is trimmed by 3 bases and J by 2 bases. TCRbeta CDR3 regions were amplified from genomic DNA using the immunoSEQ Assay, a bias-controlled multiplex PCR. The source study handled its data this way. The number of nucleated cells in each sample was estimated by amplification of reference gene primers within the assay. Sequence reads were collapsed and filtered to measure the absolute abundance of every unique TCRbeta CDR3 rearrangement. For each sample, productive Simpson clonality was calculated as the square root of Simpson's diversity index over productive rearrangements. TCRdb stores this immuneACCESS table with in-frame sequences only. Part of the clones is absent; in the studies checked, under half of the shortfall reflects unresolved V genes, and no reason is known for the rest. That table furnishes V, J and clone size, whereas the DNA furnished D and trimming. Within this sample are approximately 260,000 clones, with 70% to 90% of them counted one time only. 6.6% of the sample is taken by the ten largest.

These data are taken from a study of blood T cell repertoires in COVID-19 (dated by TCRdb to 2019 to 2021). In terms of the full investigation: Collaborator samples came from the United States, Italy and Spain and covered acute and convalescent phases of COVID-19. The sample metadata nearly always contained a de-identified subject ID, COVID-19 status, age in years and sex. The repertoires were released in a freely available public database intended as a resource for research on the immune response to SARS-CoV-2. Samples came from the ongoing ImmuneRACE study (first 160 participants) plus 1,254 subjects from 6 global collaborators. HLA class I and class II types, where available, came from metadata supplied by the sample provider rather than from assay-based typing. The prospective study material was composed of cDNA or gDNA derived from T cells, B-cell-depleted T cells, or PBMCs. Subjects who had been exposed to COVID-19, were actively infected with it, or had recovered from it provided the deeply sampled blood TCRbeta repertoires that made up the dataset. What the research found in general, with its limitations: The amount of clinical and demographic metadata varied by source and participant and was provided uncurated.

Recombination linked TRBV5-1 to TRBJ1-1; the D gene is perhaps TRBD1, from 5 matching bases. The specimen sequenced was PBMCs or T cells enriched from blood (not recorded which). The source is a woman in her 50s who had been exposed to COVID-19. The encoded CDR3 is CASSYTGNTEAFF. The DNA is TGCGCCAGCAGCTATACAGGCAACACTGAAGCTTTCTTT.